The next 32 T cell receptor beta chains were all read from a single sample in a study of T cells in Graves' hyperthyroidism and ophthalmopathy. TCR beta CDR3 regions were amplified from RNA. HTBI primers were used for first-round RT-PCR of the TCR CDR3. TCRdb re-called the multiplex PCR reads through MiXCR, storing one row per CDR3 protein. This sample has 530,000 or so distinct CDR3 sequences; around a quarter occur once, and the top ten carry about 11%. Sequencing was carried out using blood. The receptors were gathered from a woman in her 30s with Graves' ophthalmopathy.

The chain carries TRBV5-1 and TRBJ1-2; 11 nucleotides agree with TRBD1. V dropped 2 bases and J dropped 4; count of bases not matched to a gene: 7. Germline V gives CDR1 SGHRS, CDR2 YFSETQ. The CDR3 is 16 residues long. Here the CDR3 reads CASSFNRDRGIYGYTF. Here the CDR3 DNA reads TGCGCCAGCAGCTTTAACCGGGACAGGGGGATCTATGGCTACACCTTC.

Written as DNA, the CDR3 is TGTGCCAGCAACTGGCAGAACGACGAGCAGTACTTC. Protein product: CASNWQNDEQYF. The chain has TRBV6-1 and TRBJ2-7, with D unresolved. The CDR3 is made up of 12 amino acids. Germline V gene lookup returns CDR1 MNHNS and CDR2 SASEGT. The germline V and J ends were trimmed by 7 bases and 5 bases, with 12 bases remaining between them.

This clonotype was seen at least ten times. The rearrangement uses TRBV19 and TRBJ1-5; D is perhaps TRBD1 (6 bases). V was clipped by 6 bases and J by 1 base, with 13 bases between them. The CDR3 runs to 15 residues. CDR1 LNHDA and CDR2 SQIVND come from the germline V gene (reference sequence). The CDR3 coding sequence is TGTGCCAGTAGCACTATCGGACAGAGCAATCAGCCCCAGCATTTT. This sequence encodes CASSTIGQSNQPQHF.

The chain is built from TRBV6-1 and TRBJ1-6; D is perhaps TRBD1 (6 bases). Trimming removed 0 bases at V and 6 bases at J, with 9 bases between. This CDR3 is built from 15 residues. The V gene's germline CDR1 is MNHNS and CDR2 SASEGT. Here the CDR3 DNA reads TGTGCCAGCAGTGAAGCGGGGGGGCTTAATTCACCCCTCCACTTT. Protein sequence: CASSEAGGLNSPLHF.

This clonotype has ten or more counts. The chain is built from TRBV6-2 or TRBV6-3 and TRBJ2-7, with D maybe TRBD1 (6 bases). The V end was cut by 5 bases, the J end by 5 bases, with 10 bases between. The CDR3 extends over 12 amino acids. Per the germline V gene, CDR1 is MNHEY and CDR2 is SVGEGT. CDR3 nucleotides: TGTGCCAGCAGTAACAGGGTCCACGAGCAGTACTTC. Translating it yields CASSNRVHEQYF.

This clonotype was seen many times. The germline gene is not matched at one end of the junction; a read error may be the cause. The rearrangement uses TRBV12-3 or TRBV12-4 and TRBJ2-4; D is perhaps TRBD2 (5 bases). The CDR3 extends over 14 amino acids. CDR3 residues: CASSAMGAKNIKYF. CDR3 in DNA: TGTGCCAGCAGTGCGATGGGAGCCAAAAACATTAAGTACTTC.

This rearrangement joins TRBV2 to TRBJ2-2; 10 bases fit TRBD2. The CDR3 consists of 14 residues. Trimming cost V 6 bases and J 4 bases; bases outside gene matches: 2. Germline values: CDR1 SNHLY, CDR2 FYNNEI. CDR3 in DNA: TGTGCCAGCAGGGTAGCGGGAGGCACCGGGGAGCTGTTTTTT. As protein: CASRVAGGTGELFF. The full variable domain, its missing parts supplied by reference TRBV2 and TRBJ2-2, is EPEVTQTPSHQVTQMGQEVILRCVPISNHLYFYWYRQILGQKVEFLVSFYNNEISEKSEIFDDQFSVERPDGSNFTLKIRSTKLEDSAMYFCASRVAGGTGELFFGEGSRLTVL.

This chain links TRBV30 with TRBJ2-7, with unresolved D. The CDR3 has 13 amino acids. Per germline, CDR1 GTSNPN and CDR2 SVGIG (reference sequence). V lost 4 bases and J 2 bases, leaving 12 bases between the germline ends. The CDR3 coding sequence is TGTGCCTGGAACTCACCCCTGACCTACGAGCAGTACTTC. This translates into CAWNSPLTYEQYF.

This clonotype was counted at least ten times. This chain connects TRBV28 to TRBJ2-5; D might be TRBD2 (6 bases). V lost 4 bases and J lost 1, with 10 bases in between. The CDR3 sequence is 14 residues long. CDR1 is MDHEN and CDR2 is SYDVKM in the germline V gene. CDR3 protein: CASSSGEAQETQYF. The CDR3 nucleotides read TGTGCCAGCAGTTCGGGGGAGGCCCAAGAGACCCAGTACTTC.

This clonotype was found a few times. The V gene is TRBV19, the J gene TRBJ1-1; perhaps TRBD1 as D (5 bases). The CDR3 loop spans 14 amino acids. Germline loops: CDR1 LNHDA, CDR2 SQIVND (reference sequence). The germline V and J ends were trimmed by 10 bases and 0 bases, with 15 bases remaining between them. CDR3 region: CATRPGVMNTEAFF. The CDR3 DNA is TGTGCCACCCGCCCGGGGGTCATGAACACTGAAGCTTTCTTT. Drawing the rest from reference TRBV19 and TRBJ1-1, the complete variable domain is DGGITQSPKYLFRKEGQNVTLSCEQNLNHDAMYWYRQDPGQGLRLIYYSQIVNDFQKGDIAEGYSVSREKKESFPLTVTSAQKNPTAFYLCATRPGVMNTEAFFGQGTRLTVV.

This clonotype was counted ten times or more. The chain has TRBV25-1 and TRBJ2-7, with a tentative D call TRBD1 (6 bases). Germline lookup yields CDR1 MGHDK and CDR2 SYGVNS. V lost 2 bases to trimming and J lost 2 bases, with 16 bases between them. This CDR3 spans 16 amino acids. DNA of the CDR3: TGTGCCAGCAGTGAAACGGGACAACTTGGGGCCTACGAGCAGTACTTC. Amino acid sequence: CASSETGQLGAYEQYF.

This clonotype has a single count. V is TRBV5-1 and J is TRBJ1-1; D uncertain. From germline, CDR1 is SGHRS and CDR2 YFSETQ. The CDR3 consists of 14 residues. V gave up 0 bases and J gave up 4 bases, with 10 bases separating them. This CDR3 is CASSLVPSGTEAFF. The CDR3 DNA sequence: TGCGCCAGCAGCTTGGTTCCGAGTGGCACTGAAGCTTTCTTT. Together with reference TRBV5-1 and TRBJ1-1, the CDR3 gives the full variable domain: KAGVTQTPRYLIKTRGQQVTLSCSPISGHRSVSWYQQTPGQGLQFLFEYFSETQRNKGNFPGRFSGRQFSNSRSEMNVSTLELGDSALYLCASSLVPSGTEAFFGQGTRLTVV.

This clonotype was counted a single time. The chain employs TRBV30 and TRBJ1-1, with D unclear. Trimming stripped 0 bases from V and 2 bases from J, with 10 bases between. Germline-derived CDR1 and CDR2 are GTSNPN and SVGIG (reference sequence). This CDR3 is 14 amino acids long. CDR3 coding DNA: TGTGCCTGGAGTGTACTTCTTCCAAACACTGAAGCTTTCTTT. Translated: CAWSVLLPNTEAFF.

In this sample, this clonotype turned up many times. The V gene is TRBV10-3, the J gene TRBJ2-7; D possibly matches TRBD1 or TRBD2 (5 bases each). The V end lost 5 bases, the J end lost 0 bases, and 11 bases lay between the germline ends. From germline, CDR1 is ENHRY and CDR2 SYGVKD. This CDR3 is built from 14 residues. CDR3 sequence reads: CAISRDPGSYEQYF. The CDR3, as DNA: TGTGCCATCAGTAGGGACCCCGGCTCCTACGAGCAGTACTTC.

This clonotype came up many times. The chain links TRBV7-8 to TRBJ1-1, with 10 bases lining up with TRBD1. J lost 5 bases, V lost 5 bases, and 11 bases had no gene match. Germline V gene lookup returns CDR1 SGHVS and CDR2 FQNEAQ. The CDR3 extends over 16 amino acids. The CDR3 DNA reads TGTGCCAGCAGCGACCGGGACAGGGGATTATGGACTGAAGCTTTCTTT. Its translation is CASSDRDRGLWTEAFF.

This clonotype was recorded many times. The gene calls are TRBV4-1 and TRBJ1-2, with no clear D. With 0 bases removed from V and 0 bases from J, the gap between germline ends came to 14 bases. CDR3 size: 17 residues. Germline CDR1 and CDR2: MGHRA and YSYEKL. This CDR3 reads CASSQDFEGSSNYGYTF. In DNA form, the CDR3 reads TGCGCCAGCAGCCAAGATTTTGAGGGCTCCTCTAACTATGGCTACACCTTC.

J is TRBJ2-7 and V is TRBV3-1; 8 bases align to TRBD2. Looked up from germline, CDR1 is LGHDT and CDR2 is YNNKEL (reference sequence). This CDR3 spans 14 amino acids. V lost 2 bases to trimming and J lost 3 bases; unmatched junction nucleotides: 3. This chain's CDR3 is CASSQRGGNYEQYF. CDR3 DNA sequence: TGTGCCAGCAGCCAACGCGGGGGGAACTACGAGCAGTACTTC.

This clonotype occurred many times. The chain recombines TRBV20-1 with TRBJ2-2; 9 bases fit TRBD1. Germline V gives CDR1 DFQATT, CDR2 SNEGSKA (reference sequence). The CDR3 loop spans 14 amino acids. V lost 3 bases, J lost 4 bases, and 3 bases stayed unmatched. The CDR3 here is CSARTTGGTGELFF. The CDR3, as DNA: TGCAGTGCTAGGACGACAGGGGGCACCGGGGAGCTGTTTTTT.

Ten or more counts support this clonotype. The V and J genes are TRBV2 and TRBJ1-1; no reliable D call. Germline lookup yields CDR1 SNHLY and CDR2 FYNNEI. The ends were cut back, 4 bases at V and 8 bases at J, with 8 bases in the middle. This CDR3 is built from 11 residues. CDR3 nucleotides: TGTGCCAGCAGTGGTTCCCTAGAAGCTTTCTTT. This encodes CASSGSLEAFF.

The chain couples TRBV12-3 or TRBV12-4 to TRBJ1-5; TRBD1 agrees at 10 bases. Unmatched junction bases numbered 9, after V lost 4 bases and J lost 6 bases. There are 16 residues in the CDR3. The CDR3 DNA follows: TGTGCCAGCAGTTCCGGACAGGGGGATGTAGGTCAGCCCCAGCATTTT. Translating it yields CASSSGQGDVGQPQHF.

This clonotype was seen a few times. An end of the junction does not agree with germline; a read error may underlie this. CDR3 amino acids: CSARRGEEAKNIKYF. CDR3 sequence (DNA): TGCAGTGCTCGGCGGGGGGAGGAAGCCAAAAACATTAAGTACTTC. V is TRBV20-1 and J is TRBJ2-4; TRBD2 matches 8 bases. Germline V lookup: CDR1 DFQATT, CDR2 SNEGSKA (reference sequence). The CDR3 consists of 15 residues.

The rearrangement joins TRBV4-1 to TRBJ1-2; TRBD1 is a possible D gene (5 bases). Looked up from germline, CDR1 is MGHRA and CDR2 is YSYEKL. The CDR3 runs to 16 residues. Deletions cut 0 bases from V and 0 bases from J, with 11 bases between. The CDR3 reads CASSQEADIANYGYTF. CDR3 sequence (DNA): TGCGCCAGCAGCCAAGAGGCGGACATCGCTAACTATGGCTACACCTTC.

This clonotype was observed a handful of times. The CDR3 sequence is CASSFSGVEAFF. For the CDR3, the DNA is TGTGCCAGCAGTTTCTCGGGGGTTGAAGCTTTCTTT. The V call is TRBV12-3 or TRBV12-4, the J call TRBJ1-1, with TRBD1 as a possible D gene (5 bases). V dropped 3 bases and J dropped 7 bases, with 9 bases sitting between them. The CDR3 covers 12 residues.

This clonotype was observed many times. V usage is TRBV20-1 and J usage is TRBJ2-5; D gene uncertain. With 1 base removed from V and 2 bases from J, the gap between germline ends came to 8 bases. Germline V gives CDR1 DFQATT, CDR2 SNEGSKA (reference sequence). This CDR3 has 13 residues. DNA for the CDR3: TGCAGTGCTAGAGGGCAGGAACAAGAGACCCAGTACTTC. Its translation: CSARGQEQETQYF.

There are many counts of this clonotype. The CDR3 DNA reads TGTGCCAGCAGCCAAGCTTCCAGGATGAACACTGAAGCTTTCTTT. This sequence encodes CASSQASRMNTEAFF. This sequence joins TRBV4-2 and TRBJ1-1; D gene ambiguous. The CDR3 totals 15 residues. V was pared by 1 base and J by 0 bases, with 9 bases between. The germline V gene encodes CDR1 LGHNA and CDR2 YNFKEQ.

In regard to this clonotype: This CDR3 is missing its conserved last phenylalanine or tryptophan, likely due to a read error. The CDR3: CASSEYMRNTGELFV. CDR3 coding DNA: TGTGCCAGCAGTGAATATATGCGGAACACCGGGGAGCTGTTTGTG. The chain joins TRBV2 to TRBJ2-2; no firm D call. With 2 bases removed from V and 1 base from J, the gap between germline ends came to 8 bases. The length of the CDR3 is 15 residues. Germline V gene data show CDR1 as SNHLY and CDR2 as FYNNEI.

The chain links TRBV5-1 to TRBJ1-1; 7 positions match TRBD1. Germline assignment: CDR1 SGHRS and CDR2 YFSETQ. Losses at the gene ends were 0 bases for V and 5 bases for J; bases not matched to a gene: 7. This CDR3 is 15 amino acids long. This CDR3 is CASSLETGWTTEAFF. The CDR3 bases are TGCGCCAGCAGCTTGGAGACAGGGTGGACGACTGAAGCTTTCTTT.

In the case of this clonotype: The junction departs from the called germline gene at one end, perhaps through a read error. The chain combines TRBV27 with TRBJ1-1; 9 bases are a match to TRBD1. Germline CDR1 MNHEY, CDR2 SMNVEV (reference sequence). The CDR3 loop spans 16 amino acids. CDR3: CASSLIQGALKTEAFF. The CDR3 DNA reads TGTGCCAGCAGTTTAATACAGGGGGCTTTGAAGACTGAAGCTTTCTTT.

This clonotype was detected a few times. V usage is TRBV28 and J usage is TRBJ2-7, with 8 bases fitting TRBD1. V shed 3 bases, J shed 9 bases, and the junction held 7 bases outside the gene matches. Germline CDR1 and CDR2: MDHEN and SYDVKM. The CDR3 length is 13 residues. This CDR3 is CASSFGQGAAQYF. CDR3 sequence (DNA): TGTGCCAGCAGTTTCGGGCAGGGGGCTGCGCAGTACTTC.

The rearrangement links TRBV28 to TRBJ2-7, with a tentative D call TRBD2 (5 bases). Germline CDR1 MDHEN, CDR2 SYDVKM. Trimming left V 4 bases short and J 2 bases short, with 12 bases between. CDR3 size: 14 residues. CDR3 bases: TGTGCCAGCAGTTCAACCTCGGAGGCCTACGAGCAGTACTTC. The encoded protein is CASSSTSEAYEQYF.

The chain employs TRBV10-2 and TRBJ2-5, with D perhaps matching TRBD2 (7 bases). The germline gives CDR1 WSHSY, CDR2 SAAADI. V lost 6 bases to trimming and J lost 4 bases, with 18 bases between them. This CDR3 has 15 residues. The CDR3 spells CASSLLGGHGETQYF. The CDR3 nucleotides read TGCGCCAGCAGCCTTCTGGGGGGGCACGGAGAGACCCAGTACTTC.

At least ten counts were recorded for this clonotype. This sequence joins TRBV28 and TRBJ2-5; 9 positions agree with TRBD2. V shed 5 bases and J 5 bases; nucleotides not matched to a gene: 6. This CDR3 is 14 amino acids long. CDR1 is MDHEN, CDR2 SYDVKM, per germline. In nucleotides, the CDR3 is TGTGCCAGCAGTGAGAGCGGGGGGCGGGAGACCCAGTACTTC. Protein: CASSESGGRETQYF.